Listed below are T cell receptor beta chains from one sample, sequenced in a study of T cell responses to AZD1222 COVID-19 vaccine. The data were produced by immunoSEQ multiplex PCR, yet TCRdb's version contains in-frame clones alone and is incomplete. The profile shows about 120,000 clones, just under 90% of them singletons. Sequenced material: peripheral blood, taken on day 0 of AZD1222 vaccination. The source of these receptors is an adult in good health. Each CDR3 is given with its conserved first and last residue. D genes are given only for firm matches. Size is stated for part of the rows, as once, few or many counts, or as a class when the clone is expanded.

TRBV7-9	TRBJ1-3	NA	NA	TGTGCCAGTAGGAACGCGGGACATTGGCTTTGGGAGGGAGGAAACACCATATATTTT	CASRNAGHWLWEGGNTIYF
TRBV29-1	TRBJ2-5	NA	NA	TGCAGCGTTGAATTTGGGGGGCGGGACCAGTACTTC	CSVEFGGRDQYF
TRBV7-6	TRBJ2-5	NA	NA	TGTGCCAGCAGCCTCGGGACTTACCTAACGGTAGGGCAAGAGACCCAGTACTTC	CASSLGTYLTVGQETQYF
TRBV9	TRBJ2-1	TRBD1	NA	TGTGCCAGCAGCGTCAGGACAGGGAGCAACAATGAGCAGTTCTTC	CASSVRTGSNNEQFF
TRBV19	TRBJ2-5	TRBD1	NA	TGTGCCAGTAGTATTTCCCCCGGGACAGGGAGTGAGACCCAGTACTTC	CASSISPGTGSETQYF
TRBV24-1	TRBJ1-2	TRBD1	once	TGTGCCACCAGCCAGACAGGGGCAGGAAATGGCTACACCTTC	CATSQTGAGNGYTF
TRBV11-2	TRBJ1-4	NA	NA	TGTGCCAGCAGGCGGCCAGGGACTAATGAAAAACTGTTTTTT	CASRRPGTNEKLFF
TRBV28	TRBJ1-2	NA	NA	TGTGCCAGCAGTCCCCTTCGGTCAGGGAATACGGTTAACTATGGCTACACCTTC	CASSPLRSGNTVNYGYTF
TRBV28	TRBJ1-2	TRBD1	NA	TGTGCCAGCATCCTCCAGGGGGCGTCTGGCTACACCTTC	CASILQGASGYTF
TRBV7-2	TRBJ1-2	NA	NA	TGTGCCAGCAGCTTAGAGGTTGGGCAGGTTTATGGCTACACCTTC	CASSLEVGQVYGYTF
TRBV7-3	TRBJ1-2	TRBD1	NA	TGTGCCAGCAGCAAGACAGGGAACTATGGCTACACCTTC	CASSKTGNYGYTF
TRBV7-8	TRBJ1-4	TRBD1	NA	TGTGCCAGCAGCCCAGGGGGGAGGAACGAAAAACTGTTTTTT	CASSPGGRNEKLFF
TRBV29-1	TRBJ1-2	NA	NA	TGCAGCGCCCCGGCGGGGTTGGGCTACACCTTC	CSAPAGLGYTF
TRBV7-8	TRBJ2-7	TRBD1	once	TGTGCCAGCAGCATACAGGGGGCGGTTTGGGAGCAGTACTTC	CASSIQGAVWEQYF
TRBV5-1	TRBJ1-1	NA	NA	TGCGCCAGCAGGCCAAACCCGGGCAAGAACACTGAAGCTTTCTTT	CASRPNPGKNTEAFF
TRBV27	TRBJ2-5	NA	NA	TGTGCCAGCAGTCCTTTCCCGACAGGCGAGACCCAGTACTTC	CASSPFPTGETQYF
TRBV6-5	TRBJ2-3	NA	NA	TGTGCCAGCAGCACACGTTGGCCGCCAGATACGCAGTATTTT	CASSTRWPPDTQYF
TRBV28	TRBJ1-6	TRBD1	NA	TGTGCCAGCAGGGGACAGTACAATTCACCCCTCCACTTT	CASRGQYNSPLHF
TRBV25-1	TRBJ1-3	NA	NA	TGTGCCAGCACCTTCGCAGGAAACACCATATATTTT	CASTFAGNTIYF
TRBV5-1	TRBJ1-2	NA	NA	TGCGCCAGCAGCTTGGCCGGCGGTACTAACTATGGCTACACCTTC	CASSLAGGTNYGYTF
TRBV18	TRBJ2-2	TRBD1	NA	TGTGCCAGCTCACCAGACAGGGTGAACACCGGGGAGCTGTTTTTT	CASSPDRVNTGELFF
TRBV7-9	TRBJ2-3	NA	few	TGTGCCAGCAGCGCCCGAGGGGGAGAAAGAACAGATACGCAGTATTTT	CASSARGGERTDTQYF
TRBV18	TRBJ2-7	TRBD2	NA	TGTGCCAGCTCCTCCCGGGGACTAGCGGGACCCGTCTCCTACGAGCAGTACTTC	CASSSRGLAGPVSYEQYF
TRBV7-9	TRBJ1-6	TRBD1	NA	TGTGCCAGCAGCCCCGACAGGGGCCCTAATTCACCCCTCCACTTT	CASSPDRGPNSPLHF
TRBV9	TRBJ2-1	NA	NA	TGTGCCAGCAGCGAGGGGGGACAGTATTACAATGAGCAGTTCTTC	CASSEGGQYYNEQFF
TRBV15	TRBJ1-5	NA	NA	TGTGCCACCAGCACAATAACAGGGTCCAATCAGCCCCAGCATTTT	CATSTITGSNQPQHF
TRBV14	TRBJ1-1	NA	NA	TGTGCCAGCAGCTTACACACGAACACTGAAGCTTTCTTT	CASSLHTNTEAFF
TRBV3-1/TRBV3-2	TRBJ2-1	TRBD2	NA	TGTGCCAGCAGCCAGACTAGCGGGAGGGACAATGAGCAGTTCTTC	CASSQTSGRDNEQFF
TRBV2	TRBJ1-2	NA	NA	TGTGCCAGCAGTGAAGCAGGGGGGATGTCCTATGGCTACACCTTC	CASSEAGGMSYGYTF
TRBV28	TRBJ2-5	NA	NA	TGTGCCAGCAGTCCGCCAATGGCCTCCGGGACCCAGTACTTC	CASSPPMASGTQYF
TRBV27	TRBJ2-2	NA	NA	TGTGCCAGCAGTTTAATGGCAGGGCCCGGGGAGCTGTTTTTT	CASSLMAGPGELFF
TRBV6-6	TRBJ1-2	NA	NA	TGTGCCAGCAGTTATAAAAGGGAGGTTGGTGGCTACACCTTC	CASSYKREVGGYTF
TRBV10-3	TRBJ2-2	TRBD1	once	TGTGCCATCACCGGACAGGGAGGAAACGGGGAGCTGTTTTTT	CAITGQGGNGELFF
TRBV29-1	TRBJ2-3	NA	once	TGCACCACTAACACAGATACGCAGTATTTT	CTTNTDTQYF
TRBV2	TRBJ1-5	TRBD1	NA	TGTGCCAGCAGTGAAGCGGGACAGGGTGCCCAGCATTTT	CASSEAGQGAQHF
TRBV18	TRBJ2-7	NA	once	TGTGCCAGCTCACCACAGAGCTCCTACGAGCAGTACTTC	CASSPQSSYEQYF
TRBV4-1	TRBJ2-7	NA	NA	TGCGCCAGCAGCCAAGCTGAACAGGCCTACGAGCAGTACTTC	CASSQAEQAYEQYF
TRBV24-1	TRBJ1-1	NA	NA	TGTGCCACCAGTGGACCTGCTGGGAAAGCTTTCTTT	CATSGPAGKAFF
TRBV7-9	TRBJ2-4	TRBD1	few	TGTGCCAGCAGCTTTACAGGGGGCTCCAAAAACATTCAGTACTTC	CASSFTGGSKNIQYF
TRBV7-2	TRBJ2-5	NA	NA	TGTGCCAGCAGCTTAGCCGAGACCCAGTACTTC	CASSLAETQYF
TRBV30	TRBJ1-1	NA	NA	TGTGCCTGGAGTGACCCCAGGGGAGCTTTCTTT	CAWSDPRGAFF
TRBV11-2	TRBJ2-1	NA	NA	TGTGCCAGCAGGCCGACTGGAGGGAATGAGCAGTTCTTC	CASRPTGGNEQFF
TRBV13	TRBJ1-1	NA	once	TGTGCCAGCAGCTTAGGCGGTGCGAACACTGAAGCTTTCTTT	CASSLGGANTEAFF
TRBV30	TRBJ1-6	NA	few	TGTGCCTGGAGGCCGGGCGGCCTATATAATTCACCCCTCCACTTT	CAWRPGGLYNSPLHF